One TCR beta chain is described in this entry. These data are taken from a study of shared clonotypes between healthy human individuals. The method was immunoSEQ multiplex PCR; TCRdb's version includes in-frame clones alone and lacks a portion of them. Among 980,000 or so clones listed, less than 85% were seen once. The J segment lost 3 bases and the V segment lost 4 bases, leaving 9 bases of the junction unmatched. This CDR3 region has 15 residues. Germline CDR1 and CDR2: SGHDT and YYEEEE. This clonotype was sampled from a man younger than 35 in good health. The source material was memory CD4+ T cells sorted from blood. Subset: CD45RA-negative fraction. The V call is TRBV5-6, the J call TRBJ2-7; 8 positions agree with TRBD2. The CDR3 loop reads CASSGLGTSFYEQYF. CDR3 DNA: TGTGCCAGCAGCGGCCTTGGGACTAGTTTCTACGAGCAGTACTTC.